This TCR beta chain came from a study of blood T cell repertoires in COVID-19. Participants spanned ages about 18 to 95 years and resided in 20 to 30 US areas. Participants reported their clinical history, and cohort assignment relied on those reports. Recovered participants had two consecutive negative NP/OP PCR tests, healthcare professional clearance, or symptom resolution. The CDR3 contains 13 residues. Germline V gene sequence: CDR1 SGHNT, CDR2 YYREEE (reference sequence). Trimming cost V 3 bases and J 5 bases, with 12 bases left between them. Clones were sequenced by immunoSEQ multiplex PCR, and TCRdb holds only the in-frame ones, with some missing. The sample lists 400,000 to 450,000 clones; less than 95% were seen once.

This chain links TRBV5-4 with TRBJ2-7, with D possibly TRBD1 on 6 matching bases. The clonotype comes from a man aged 18 to 30 who had recovered from COVID-19. Sequenced: PBMCs or T cells enriched from blood (not recorded which). This chain's CDR3 is CASSSGQFDEQYF. Here the CDR3 DNA reads TGTGCCAGCAGCTCGGGACAATTCGACGAGCAGTACTTC.